This TCR beta chain was sequenced in a study of blood T cell repertoires in COVID-19. Study background: The United States, Italy and Spain supplied acute and convalescent COVID-19 samples. T cells, B-cell-depleted T cells, or PBMCs provided the cDNA or gDNA that served as material.

V lost 4 bases to trimming and J lost 6 bases, with 15 bases between them. CDR3 size: 15 residues. Germline V gives CDR1 MGHRA, CDR2 YSYEKL. Original methodology: It was from reference gene primer amplification that nucleated cell counts were estimated. Generated by immunoSEQ multiplex PCR, the TCRdb table keeps only in-frame clones and is missing some. The V and J calls and the clone size are those of that table, but D and trimming were determined from the DNA. Among about 290,000 clones listed, roughly 90% were seen once. In Seattle, patients joined the study during active infection and were tracked longitudinally.

The sequenced sample consisted of peripheral blood. The TCR sequence derives from a woman aged 25 to 39 with COVID-19, enrolled during active disease. The rearrangement uses TRBV4-1 and TRBJ2-2; D is undetermined. As DNA, the CDR3 is TGCGCCAGCAGCCCGACCCTAGAATACGCCGGGGAGCTGTTTTTT. It codes for CASSPTLEYAGELFF.